This T cell receptor beta chain was captured by sequencing in a study of T cells after yellow fever vaccination. This clonotype was counted ten times or more. Its antigen is as yet unknown. The study, taken as a whole, reports: Shared CD4/CD8 clonotypes were a small share, likely from convergent recombination.

TCRdb itself ran the 5' RACE reads through MiXCR, one entry per CDR3 protein. In the table there are approximately 300,000 distinct CDR3 sequences, 6.8% of which are singletons. The V gene's germline CDR1 is SQVTM and CDR2 ANQGSEA. V lost 5 bases, J lost 0 bases, and 13 bases lay in between. The CDR3 has 14 residues. The sequencing here drew on PBMCs, taken roughly 46 days after the first yellow fever vaccination. This rearrangement joins TRBV29-1 to TRBJ1-1, with D maybe TRBD1 (6 bases). This sequence originates from a man aged 18 to 30 who received the YFV17D yellow fever vaccine. CDR3 amino acids: CSVIRGGVNTEAFF. CDR3 nucleotides: TGCAGCGTTATCAGGGGCGGGGTGAACACTGAAGCTTTCTTT.